This is a list of T cell receptor beta chains from one sample in a study of blood T cell repertoires in COVID-19. Sequenced by immunoSEQ multiplex PCR; TCRdb stores in-frame clones only, minus some. Here the sample spans some 68,000 clones, 80% to 90% being singletons. Sample: peripheral blood. The receptors come from a human donor in a cohort sampled during active COVID-19. Both conserved end residues are part of each CDR3. A D gene is named only where the DNA matches it firmly. Clone size is given for some rows only: seen once, a few or many times, or a class if the clone is expanded.

TRBD1 | TRBJ2-7 | TRBV7-9 | NA | TGTGCCAGCAGCCACCACAGGGGGCGAGATGTGAACGAGCAGTACTTC | CASSHHRGRDVNEQYF
NA | TRBJ2-3 | TRBV5-6 | NA | TGTGCCAGCAGCTTGTTCGGCACAGATACGCAGTATTTT | CASSLFGTDTQYF
NA | TRBJ1-5 | TRBV5-1 | NA | TGCGCCAGCAGCTTGGAGGTGAGGTGGACAGCAAGCAATCAGCCCCAGCATTTT | CASSLEVRWTASNQPQHF
NA | TRBJ2-1 | TRBV11-2 | NA | TGTGCCAGCAGCTTGGGGCTTGAGCAGTTCTTC | CASSLGLEQFF
TRBD1 | TRBJ2-7 | TRBV6-5 | NA | TGTGCCAGCAGAGGGGCGAGACAGGGGGACTACGAGCAGTACTTC | CASRGARQGDYEQYF
NA | TRBJ1-1 | TRBV4-2 | NA | TGTGCCAGCAGCCAAGTAGGGGCAACCGGGGGCACTGAAGCTTTCTTT | CASSQVGATGGTEAFF
NA | TRBJ1-6 | TRBV6-2/TRBV6-3 | NA | TGTGCCAGCAGCGATGGACACAAAAATAATTCACCCCTCCACTTT | CASSDGHKNNSPLHF
NA | TRBJ1-1 | TRBV3-1/TRBV3-2 | NA | TGTGCCAGCAGCCGCGAAGGGCGGGGTGAAGCTTTCTTT | CASSREGRGEAFF
NA | TRBJ1-2 | TRBV28 | NA | TGTGCCAGCAGGGGGGGCTATGGCTACACCTTC | CASRGGYGYTF
NA | TRBJ1-4 | TRBV21-1 | NA | TGTGCCACCGAACCATTTTCTCTGGACAGGGGTTTTGAAAAACTGTTTTTT | CATEPFSLDRGFEKLFF
TRBD1 | TRBJ2-7 | TRBV28 | NA | TGTGCCAGCAGTATCTCGGGACAGTCTACCTACGAGCAGTACTTC | CASSISGQSTYEQYF
NA | TRBJ1-1 | TRBV7-3 | NA | TGTGCCAGCAGCCCCATAGGGGGAATGAACACTGAAGCTTTCTTT | CASSPIGGMNTEAFF
TRBD1 | TRBJ1-6 | TRBV9 | NA | TGTGCCAGCAGCGCCACAGGGGGACTTAATTCACCCCTCCACTTT | CASSATGGLNSPLHF
NA | TRBJ1-1 | TRBV30 | once | TGTGCCTGGAGTGGACCCGGGGGGCCGAACACTGAAGCTTTCTTT | CAWSGPGGPNTEAFF
NA | TRBJ1-5 | TRBV19 | NA | TGTGCCAGTAGTATTAACAGTCCCAATCAGCCCCAGCATTTT | CASSINSPNQPQHF
NA | TRBJ1-2 | TRBV5-1 | NA | TGCGCCAGCAGCTTGAGTACGGCTAACTATGGCTACACCTTC | CASSLSTANYGYTF
NA | TRBJ2-3 | TRBV3-1/TRBV3-2 | NA | TGTGCCAGCAGCTCGGGGTCCTCTAGCACAGATACGCAGTATTTT | CASSSGSSSTDTQYF
TRBD1 | TRBJ1-5 | TRBV19 | NA | TGTGCCACTACGGGGGACAGGGGAAGTCAGCCCCAGCATTTT | CATTGDRGSQPQHF
NA | TRBJ2-1 | TRBV5-6 | NA | TGTGCCAGCAGCGTCGTCTACAATGAGCAGTTCTTC | CASSVVYNEQFF
TRBD2 | TRBJ2-1 | TRBV5-1 | NA | TGCGCCAGCAGCTTTTGGGGACTAGCGGGGGGGCCAGGCAATGAGCAGTTCTTC | CASSFWGLAGGPGNEQFF
NA | TRBJ1-2 | TRBV30 | NA | TGTGCCTGGTCCCCCGGGGGTCCTAACTATGGCTACACCTTC | CAWSPGGPNYGYTF
TRBD1 | TRBJ2-2 | TRBV7-2 | NA | TGTGCCAGCAGCTTAGAAGGGGGCACATGGACCGGGGAGCTGTTTTTT | CASSLEGGTWTGELFF
TRBD1 | TRBJ2-5 | TRBV2 | once | TGTGCCAGCAGTGACGACAGGGTCCAAGAGACCCAGTACTTC | CASSDDRVQETQYF
TRBD1 | TRBJ1-4 | TRBV7-8 | NA | TGTGCCAGCAGCCTATCCACCGGGACAGTTAATGAAAAACTGTTTTTT | CASSLSTGTVNEKLFF
NA | TRBJ2-5 | TRBV30 | NA | TGTGCCTGGAGTGGACAGCAAGAGACCCAGTACTTC | CAWSGQQETQYF
TRBD1 | TRBJ1-2 | TRBV28 | NA | TGTGCCAGCAGTTCCGGGACAGGGACAATATATGGCTACACCTTC | CASSSGTGTIYGYTF
TRBD2 | TRBJ2-1 | TRBV3-1/TRBV3-2 | NA | TGTGCCAGCAGCCTACGCGGGGGGGCCTACAATGAGCAGTTCTTC | CASSLRGGAYNEQFF
TRBD1 | TRBJ1-3 | TRBV3-1/TRBV3-2 | NA | TGTGCCAGCAGTCATCAAGAGACAGGGGGGAAAAACACCATATATTTT | CASSHQETGGKNTIYF
NA | TRBJ2-7 | TRBV20-1 | once | TGCAGTGCTAGAGAACAGGCGGAGCAGTACTTC | CSAREQAEQYF
TRBD2 | TRBJ2-1 | TRBV18 | NA | TGTGCCAGCCGAACTAGCGGGGGCCTGGACAATGAGCAGTTCTTC | CASRTSGGLDNEQFF
TRBD2 | TRBJ2-7 | TRBV7-2 | few | TGTGCCAGCAGCCCTCTTGCGGGGGTCTCCTACGAGCAGTACTTC | CASSPLAGVSYEQYF
NA | TRBJ1-3 | TRBV19 | NA | TGTGCCAGTGCAGGCAGTGGAAACACCATATATTTT | CASAGSGNTIYF
NA | TRBJ1-3 | TRBV6-2/TRBV6-3 | NA | TGTGCCAGCAGTGATGACATGACCTCTGGAAACACCATATATTTT | CASSDDMTSGNTIYF
NA | TRBJ1-6 | TRBV2 | NA | TGTGCCAGCAGCTTAGGTACGGGGAATTCACCCCTCCACTTT | CASSLGTGNSPLHF
NA | TRBJ2-1 | TRBV5-1 | NA | TGCGCCAGCAGCTTGAGATACGGGAGCTCCTACAATGAGCAGTTCTTC | CASSLRYGSSYNEQFF
TRBD2 | TRBJ2-4 | TRBV30 | once | TGTGCCTGGAGTGTCGCAGGTAGCGGGGGGGTCCAGAACATTCAGTACTTC | CAWSVAGSGGVQNIQYF
NA | TRBJ2-1 | TRBV21-1 | NA | TGTGCCAGCGACTCCGCCTCGGAGCAGTTCTTC | CASDSASEQFF
NA | TRBJ1-3 | TRBV28 | NA | TGTGCCAGCAGTTTGGGCCTCTCTGGAAACACCATATATTTT | CASSLGLSGNTIYF
TRBD1 | TRBJ2-2 | TRBV28 | NA | TGTGCCAGCAGTAACGGACAGGGGAACACCGGGGAGCTGTTTTTT | CASSNGQGNTGELFF
TRBD1 | TRBJ1-5 | TRBV28 | NA | TGTGCCAGCAGCCCCCTACAGACAGGGAGCAATAATCAGCCCCAGCATTTT | CASSPLQTGSNNQPQHF
NA | TRBJ1-5 | TRBV7-8 | NA | TGTGCCAGCGGAGGTCTAAGGAGGCAGCCCCAGCATTTT | CASGGLRRQPQHF
TRBD2 | TRBJ2-6 | TRBV5-6 | NA | TGTGCCAGCAGCTTGAGAGGAACAGGGCGGGAGGGCCTGACTTTC | CASSLRGTGREGLTF
NA | TRBJ1-5 | TRBV7-2 | NA | TGTGCCAGCAGCCCGGAGATGGATCAGCCCCAGCATTTT | CASSPEMDQPQHF
TRBD1 | TRBJ2-4 | TRBV5-1 | NA | TGCGCCAGCAGCGACGCGGGACAGGGTGAAAACATTCAGTACTTC | CASSDAGQGENIQYF
TRBD2 | TRBJ2-1 | TRBV18 | NA | TGTGCCAGCTCACTCCGGGGGGATAGCAATGAGCAGTTCTTC | CASSLRGDSNEQFF